One sample yielded the 8 T cell receptor beta chains listed below, sequenced in a study of blood T cells in healthy people across ages. Through a sample-barcoded 5' primer and a J-beta primer mix, a second PCR was run for roughly 7 to 12 cycles. A single record per CDR3 protein comes from TCRdb applying MiXCR to the 5' RACE reads. The table has 630,000 or so distinct CDR3 sequences, about 30% seen once; the top ten hold approximately 14%. Sequencing was carried out using blood. These TCRs come from an elderly woman in good health.

Ten or more counts support this clonotype. The rearrangement links TRBV7-8 to TRBJ2-7; the D is unclear. CDR1 and CDR2 from the germline V gene are SGHVS and FQNEAQ. This CDR3 is 16 amino acids long. V lost 5 bases, J lost 0 bases, and 17 bases lay in between. The DNA for the CDR3 is TGTGCCAGCAGCCCCGTTAGGGTTAGAAACTCCTACGAGCAGTACTTC. It codes for CASSPVRVRNSYEQYF. The full variable domain, completed using reference TRBV7-8 and TRBJ2-7, is GAGVSQSPRYKVAKRGQDVALRCDPISGHVSLFWYQQALGQGPEFLTYFQNEAQLDKSGLPSDRFFAERPEGSVSTLKIQRTQQEDSAVYLCASSPVRVRNSYEQYFGPGTRLTVT.

V gene TRBV20-1 combines with J gene TRBJ2-2, with 9 bases matching TRBD1. From germline, CDR1 is DFQATT and CDR2 SNEGSKA (reference sequence). The CDR3 length is 14 residues. The J segment lost 4 bases and the V segment lost 6 bases, leaving 6 bases of the junction unmatched. The CDR3 loop reads CSAMDRGGTGELFF. Here the CDR3 DNA reads TGCAGTGCAATGGACAGGGGTGGCACCGGGGAGCTGTTTTTT.

This clonotype has only one observation. With a much larger clone just one base away, this may be a read error. The V and J genes are TRBV7-2 and TRBJ1-4; D unresolved. Germline V gene lookup returns CDR1 SGHTA and CDR2 FQGNSA. CDR3 size: 16 residues. CDR3 sequence: CASSLDSPATNEKRFF. The CDR3 DNA reads TGTGCCAGCAGCTTAGACAGCCCTGCAACTAATGAAAAACGGTTTTTT.

This chain links TRBV6-1 with TRBJ2-1, with 9 bases aligning to TRBD2. The CDR3 runs 15 residues. J lost 7 bases, V lost 7 bases, and 11 bases had no gene match. In germline, CDR1 is MNHNS, CDR2 SASEGT. The CDR3 DNA reads TGTGCCAGCATTGACCCGCGGGGGGGCAGGAATGAGCAGTTCTTC. It yields the protein CASIDPRGGRNEQFF.

This clonotype was recorded at least ten times. A clone one base away is much larger, so this may be a read error. The chain links TRBV5-1 to TRBJ2-1, with TRBD1 identical over 7 bases. The J call may be in error: the DNA end matches TRBJ2-7 better. This CDR3 is built from 14 residues. Germline CDR1 SGHRS, CDR2 YFSETQ. CDR3 region: CASSSGQTYNEQYF. Written as DNA, the CDR3 is TGCGCCAGCAGCTCGGGACAGACCTACAATGAGCAGTACTTC.

In the case of this clonotype: Mismatch with germline at one junction end may stem from a read error. The chain carries TRBV5-1 and TRBJ2-1, with 8 positions matching TRBD2. The CDR3 spans 15 residues. The germline V gene encodes CDR1 SGHRS and CDR2 YFSETQ. The CDR3 sequence: CAGSSGTSGHNEQFF. The CDR3 coding sequence is TGCGCCGGCAGTTCCGGAACTAGCGGACACAATGAGCAGTTCTTC.

This clonotype came up many times. The chain couples TRBV7-9 to TRBJ2-3, with unresolved D. Trimming cost V 5 bases and J 2 bases, with 14 bases left between them. CDR1 and CDR2 from the germline V gene are SEHNR and FQNEAQ (reference sequence). The CDR3 length is 15 residues. The CDR3 sequence is CASSLYAHPTDTQYF. In DNA, the CDR3 is TGTGCCAGCAGCCTATACGCCCATCCCACAGATACGCAGTATTTT. The full variable domain, in which reference TRBV7-9 and TRBJ2-3 provide the parts outside the CDR3, is DTGVSQNPRHKITKRGQNVTFRCDPISEHNRLYWYRQTLGQGPEFLTYFQNEAQLEKSRLLSDRFSAERPKGSFSTLEIQRTEQGDSAMYLCASSLYAHPTDTQYFGPGTRLTVL.

This clonotype appeared a few times. The genes are TRBV30 and TRBJ1-2; TRBD1 matches at 7 bases. The V gene's germline CDR1 is GTSNPN and CDR2 SVGIG (reference sequence). Germline trimming cut 5 bases from V and 6 bases from J; bases unmatched to any gene: 9. This CDR3 has 13 residues. CDR3 amino acids: CAWYRGGLDGYTF. DNA for the CDR3: TGTGCCTGGTACAGGGGAGGGTTGGATGGCTACACCTTC.